One sample yielded the 14 T cell receptor beta chains listed below, sequenced in a study of molecular identifiers for immune sequencing clone quantification. TCRdb re-analysed the PCR reads in MiXCR, keeping a single row per CDR3 protein. Among 100,000 or so distinct CDR3 sequences listed, about 35% were seen once. Input material: naive CD8+ T cells from blood, with Jurkat cell RNA spiked in. Regarding subset: FACS-sorted CD8+CD4-CCR7+CD45RA+ naive T cells. The receptors here all came from a human donor in good health. Some libraries in this study had Jurkat cell RNA spiked in.

This clonotype was counted many times. V usage is TRBV5-6 and J usage is TRBJ1-1, with TRBD1 as a possible D gene (5 bases). The ends were cut back, 0 bases at V and 0 bases at J, with 9 bases in the middle. Germline CDR1 reads SGHDT; CDR2 reads YYEEEE. The CDR3 is 15 amino acids. The CDR3 sequence is CASSLGGSLNTEAFF. The CDR3 DNA reads as TGTGCCAGCAGCTTGGGGGGCAGCTTGAACACTGAAGCTTTCTTT.

The chain has TRBV4-3 and TRBJ2-7, with 11 bases lining up with TRBD2. V lost 1 base and J lost 4; bases outside the gene matches: 6. The CDR3 is made up of 16 amino acids. Germline-derived CDR1 and CDR2 are LGHNA and YSLEER. The CDR3 sequence is CASSQALRLAGYEQYF. In DNA, the CDR3 is TGCGCCAGCAGCCAAGCTTTAAGACTAGCGGGATACGAGCAGTACTTC.

This clonotype was recorded at least ten times. The CDR3 DNA reads TGTGCCAGCAAGTTCGGAGACACTGAAGCTTTCTTT. It encodes CASKFGDTEAFF. The chain uses TRBV27 and TRBJ1-1; D remains unclear. The germline V gene has CDR1 MNHEY and CDR2 SMNVEV (reference sequence). This CDR3 region has 12 residues. V was pared by 7 bases and J by 3 bases, with 9 bases between.

As for this clonotype: The junction departs from the called germline gene at one end, perhaps through a read error. This chain uses TRBV7-8 with TRBJ2-3, with 7 bases that match TRBD2. This CDR3 spans 15 amino acids. The germline V gene encodes CDR1 SGHVS and CDR2 FQNEAQ. CDR3 in DNA: TGTGACAGCAGCCCCGAGGGAGCGGGACTTTTTACGCAGTATTTT. Translating gives CDSSPEGAGLFTQYF.

This clonotype was detected many times. V usage is TRBV28 and J usage is TRBJ2-7; 8 bases map to TRBD1. CDR1 and CDR2 (germline): MDHEN, SYDVKM. Trimming cost V 5 bases and J 1 base; bases outside gene matches: 7. The CDR3 totals 15 residues. CDR3 nucleotides: TGTGCCAGCAGTGCCGGGACAGGAAGTTCCTACGAGCAGTACTTC. Amino acid sequence: CASSAGTGSSYEQYF. The entire variable domain, with the rest obtained from reference TRBV28 and TRBJ2-7, is as follows: DVKVTQSSRYLVKRTGEKVFLECVQDMDHENMFWYRQDPGLGLRLIYFSYDVKMKEKGDIPEGYSVSREKKERFSLILESASTNQTSMYLCASSAGTGSSYEQYFGPGTRLTVT.

The rearrangement joins TRBV11-2 to TRBJ1-3, with D maybe TRBD1 (5 bases). Trimming shortened V by 7 bases and J by 0 bases, and 10 bases separated the two germline ends. The CDR3 contains 14 residues. Germline-derived CDR1 and CDR2 are SGHAT and FQNNGV. The CDR3: CASKGGTSGNTIYF. CDR3 bases: TGTGCCAGCAAGGGCGGGACCTCTGGAAACACCATATATTTT. The variable domain in full, with the rest retrieved from reference TRBV11-2 and TRBJ1-3, is EAGVAQSPRYKIIEKRQSVAFWCNPISGHATLYWYQQILGQGPKLLIQFQNNGVVDDSQLPKDRFSAERLKGVDSTLKIQPAKLEDSAVYLCASKGGTSGNTIYFGEGSWLTVV.

On this clonotype itself: A read error is likely, as this CDR3 ends without the conserved phenylalanine or tryptophan. The chain combines TRBV9 with TRBJ2-2; TRBD2 aligns across 12 bases. Germline loops: CDR1 SGDLS, CDR2 YYNGEE. V gave up 5 bases and J gave up 1 base; unmatched junction bases: 3. The CDR3 is 16 amino acids. The CDR3: CASSQTSGRNTGELFL. The CDR3 nucleotides read TGTGCCAGCAGTCAGACTAGCGGGAGGAACACCGGGGAGCTGTTTCTT.

The chain is built from TRBV20-1 and TRBJ2-1, with D possibly being TRBD1 or TRBD2 (5 bases each). There are 15 residues in the CDR3. Looked up from germline, CDR1 is DFQATT and CDR2 is SNEGSKA (reference sequence). V lost 2 bases and J 9 bases, leaving 20 bases between the germline ends. CDR3 protein: CSARMGPRKGLEQFF. The CDR3 DNA sequence: TGCAGTGCTAGAATGGGACCGAGGAAGGGGCTTGAGCAGTTCTTC.

This clonotype has a handful of counts. The chain recombines TRBV27 with TRBJ2-5; 9 nucleotides agree with TRBD1. The CDR3 is made up of 13 amino acids. Losses at the gene ends were 7 bases for V and 3 bases for J; bases not matched to a gene: 3. CDR1 and CDR2 from the germline V gene are MNHEY and SMNVEV (reference sequence). The CDR3 reads CASMGQGEETQYF. CDR3 nucleotides: TGTGCCAGCATGGGACAGGGAGAAGAGACCCAGTACTTC.

Notes on this clonotype: The conserved final phenylalanine or tryptophan is absent from the CDR3, which likely points to a read error. DNA of the CDR3: TGTGCCAGTAGTATCGGCCCCCGCCCCGGACCCTACGAGCAGTACATC. Translation gives CASSIGPRPGPYEQYI. The chain uses TRBV19 and TRBJ2-7, with no clear D. Germline CDR1 and CDR2: LNHDA and SQIVND (reference sequence). The CDR3 totals 16 residues. V lost 3 bases to trimming and J lost 2 bases, with 17 bases between them.

This clonotype came up once. Relative to the germline gene, one junction end is altered; a read error may explain this. CDR3 amino acids: CASSLAEIDTQCF. The CDR3 region has the DNA TGTGCCAGCAGCTTAGCGGAAATAGATACGCAGTGTTTT. The chain couples TRBV7-2 to TRBJ2-3, with D unresolved. The CDR3 totals 13 residues. Germline values: CDR1 SGHTA, CDR2 FQGNSA.

This clonotype occurred a few times. The genes are TRBV29-1 and TRBJ2-2; D possibly corresponds to TRBD2 (6 bases). In germline, CDR1 is SQVTM, CDR2 ANQGSEA. Between the trimmed V and J ends, which lost 0 bases and 5 bases, there was a span of 10 bases. This CDR3 contains 14 residues. The CDR3 protein is CSVEEVGRTGELFF. The CDR3 DNA reads TGCAGCGTTGAAGAGGTCGGGAGAACCGGGGAGCTGTTTTTT.

The chain uses TRBV27 and TRBJ2-1, with a weak D call TRBD1 (5 bases). CDR1 is MNHEY and CDR2 is SMNVEV in the germline V gene (reference sequence). V lost 2 bases and J 6 bases, leaving 17 bases between the germline ends. CDR3 length equals 16 residues. CDR3 nucleotides: TGTGCCAGCAGTTTACAGTCTAGGCTAAGGGGCAATGAGCAGTTCTTC. It specifies CASSLQSRLRGNEQFF.

The chain has TRBV9 and TRBJ2-1; TRBD2 aligns across 9 bases. J lost 7 bases, V lost 3 bases, and 8 bases had no gene match. From germline, CDR1 is SGDLS and CDR2 YYNGEE. The CDR3 has 15 residues. DNA for the CDR3: TGTGCCAGCAGCGCGCGGGAGGGCCTTCAGAATGAGCAGTTCTTC. Translated: CASSAREGLQNEQFF.